This TCR beta chain comes out of a study of cytomegalovirus exposure and HLA in healthy donors. Per germline, CDR1 SSHAT and CDR2 FNYEAQ (reference sequence). This CDR3 is built from 16 residues. Vbeta (60) and Jbeta (13) primers were used in the PCR. The repertoire was sequenced with immunoSEQ multiplex PCR; TCRdb's copy has only in-frame clones and lacks some. The sample carries about 120,000 clones, less than 85% recorded once. General observations from the study: Among the most significant clusters, several appeared linked to common viral pathogens in a later analysis. A list of around 160 TCR beta chains associated with cytomegalovirus was given. It was only CMV serostatus that was available as immune exposure information.

As regards this clone: Its antigen is unknown. A junction end diverges from the germline sequence, so it may reflect a read error.

The sequence was collected from a woman aged 40 to 50 in good health and CMV-seronegative. Sequencing used PBMCs. The chain has TRBV7-7 and TRBJ2-2; 7 bases are a match to TRBD1. The CDR3 DNA is TGTGCTAGCAGCGAAACAGGGGTGAAGAACACCGGGGAGCTGTTTTTT. The encoded protein is CASSETGVKNTGELFF.